Sequencing of this TCR beta chain was carried out in a study of shared clonotypes between healthy human individuals. General observations from the study: Sample collection involved blood only; tissue repertoires are likely different.

On this clone: What it recognizes is unknown.

A deep-level run was used for the assay. Some clones are missing from TCRdb's copy, which holds only in-frame ones; the method was immunoSEQ multiplex PCR. The sample carries about 460,000 clones, approximately 80% recorded once. In unsorted samples, genomic DNA was obtained using about 90 million PBMCs. The source of this sequence is a woman aged 40 to 55 in good health. Some clones in this sample may be carry-over from other donors' samples. Sequenced: PBMCs.

The CDR3 coding sequence is TGTGCCAGCAGCCCGCCAAATGACAATGAGCAGTTCTTC. The encoded protein is CASSPPNDNEQFF. The chain joins TRBV11-2 to TRBJ2-1; D is unclear. The germline V and J ends were trimmed by 5 bases and 5 bases, with 10 bases remaining between them. Looked up from germline, CDR1 is SGHAT and CDR2 is FQNNGV. CDR3 length equals 13 residues.